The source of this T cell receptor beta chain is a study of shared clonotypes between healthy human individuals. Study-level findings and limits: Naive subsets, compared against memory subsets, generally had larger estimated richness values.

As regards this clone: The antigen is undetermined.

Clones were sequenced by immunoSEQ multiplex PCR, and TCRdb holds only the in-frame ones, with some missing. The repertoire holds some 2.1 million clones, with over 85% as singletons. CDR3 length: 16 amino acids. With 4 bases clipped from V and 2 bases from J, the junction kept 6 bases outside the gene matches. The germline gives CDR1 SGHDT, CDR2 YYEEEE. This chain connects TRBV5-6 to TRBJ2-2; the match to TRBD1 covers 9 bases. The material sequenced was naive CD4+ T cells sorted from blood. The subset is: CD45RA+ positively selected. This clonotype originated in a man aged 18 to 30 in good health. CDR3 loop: CASSLDRGLNTGELFF. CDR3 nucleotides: TGTGCCAGCAGCCTGGACAGGGGACTTAACACCGGGGAGCTGTTTTTT.